The source of this T cell receptor beta chain is a study of cytomegalovirus exposure and HLA in healthy donors (dated 2017 in TCRdb). As for the study more broadly: According to a later analysis, the 120 or so validation repertoires were produced on the same platform as the 600 to 850 repertoires of the first cohort. The aim of the study was to test whether cataloging public T cell receptors could identify signatures of past pathogen exposure. To predict cytomegalovirus infection status, the study combined high-throughput TCR immunosequencing, statistical association of individual TCRs with disease status, and machine learning. Besides the first cohort of approximately 670 subjects, a separate validation cohort made up of 120 different subjects was used. General study outcomes and caveats: The study listed over 150 TCR beta chains as associated with cytomegalovirus. In both the original and validation cohorts, the classifier was reported to diagnose cytomegalovirus status with high specificity and sensitivity. Most TCR sequences were observed very rarely across donors, whereas some public TCRs were present in many individuals. All 120 or so repertoires were used to score co-occurrence in the validation cohort in a later analysis, because that analysis had no HLA typing for the cohort. The authors suggested that the approach could potentially be generalized to other disease states and immunological phenotypes. Of the cluster scores, roughly 95% were above 0 in a later analysis, which found that TCRs clustered in the first cohort also tended to co-occur in the 130 or so validation repertoires. In vitro tests confirmed that a few of the cytomegalovirus-associated TCR beta chains recognize cytomegalovirus antigens.

Donors formed part of the validation cohort, which comprised approximately 130 subjects and was distinct from the first cohort of several hundred subjects. The CDR1 and CDR2 encoded by the germline V gene (reference sequence) are LNHNV and YYDKDF. V is clipped by 5 bases and J by 3 bases, and the sequence between their germline boundaries is 10 bases long. Taken from cysteine to phenylalanine, the CDR3 has 13 residues. The read is trimmed to its CDR3 DNA, 39 bases read in frame from base 1. In regard to this clone: Its antigen is unknown. Base qualities are not recorded, but no much larger clone differs from it by a single base.

Receptors were amplified or captured by the immunoSEQ multiplex PCR assay. In the original analysis: A statistical classification framework was developed to diagnose cytomegalovirus status using the catalog of TCR beta chain sequences. In its TCRdb copy, this immuneACCESS table keeps in-frame sequences only and misses some clones. Where compared with another copy, unresolved V genes explain less than half of these, and the others have no known cause. V, J and clone size were drawn from that table, and D and trimming were deduced from the DNA. The table for this sample lists 300,000 to 450,000 clones; 75% to 90% of them were counted only once. 0.83% of the sample rests with the top ten.

The chain joins TRBV15 to TRBJ1-1, with the D gene not clear enough to name. This TCR was sampled from a woman aged 18-35 years in good health and CMV-seronegative. The sequenced sample consisted of PBMCs. The nucleotide sequence is given as TGTGCCACCAGCGACCCGCGGTACACTGAAGCTTTCTTT. It specifies CATSDPRYTEAFF.